This T cell receptor (beta chain) was found in a study of beta chain features in type 1 diabetes. Study-level points and caveats: Researchers report that Type 1 diabetes patients had moderately but significantly shorter TCRB CDR3s across all four CD4+ subsets.

Every bit of the isolated RNA underwent reverse transcription, so sequencing read expressed TCRB transcripts. Sequencing used immunoSEQ multiplex PCR; TCRdb keeps in-frame clones, though not all of them. The repertoire consists of a few hundred thousand clones, with approximately 11% occurring once and the leading ten covering over 0.015%. Sampling consisted of one heparinised blood draw per donor, averaging roughly 100 mL. Of note for this clone: Its antigen is not known.

The V end was cut by 5 bases, the J end by 5 bases, with 13 bases between. This CDR3 comprises 14 residues. Germline V CDR1 and CDR2: MGHDK, SYGVNS. The V gene is TRBV25-1, the J gene TRBJ2-1, with D possibly matching TRBD2 (5 bases). The clonotype comes from a man aged 30-40 years with type 1 diabetes. Material for sequencing was naive CD4+ T cells from blood. This CDR3 is CASSPPTSNNEQFF. CDR3 DNA sequence: TGTGCCAGCAGTCCTCCAACTAGTAACAATGAGCAGTTCTTC.